Given below is one T cell receptor (beta chain) in context. The entry originates in a study of T cells of healthy individuals. Via MiXCR, TCRdb re-called the 5' RACE reads, giving one row per CDR3 protein. The profile shows some 100,000 distinct CDR3 sequences, roughly a sixth of them singletons. This CDR3 comprises 15 residues. CDR1 MNHEY and CDR2 SVGEGT come from the germline V gene. V lost 7 bases and J lost 0, with 13 bases in between. The TCR originated in a human donor in good health. The V call is TRBV6-2 or TRBV6-3, the J call TRBJ1-5; D might be TRBD1 (6 bases). CDR3 protein: CASTKDSVSNQPQHF. The DNA for the CDR3 is TGTGCCAGCACCAAGGACAGTGTTAGCAATCAGCCCCAGCATTTT.